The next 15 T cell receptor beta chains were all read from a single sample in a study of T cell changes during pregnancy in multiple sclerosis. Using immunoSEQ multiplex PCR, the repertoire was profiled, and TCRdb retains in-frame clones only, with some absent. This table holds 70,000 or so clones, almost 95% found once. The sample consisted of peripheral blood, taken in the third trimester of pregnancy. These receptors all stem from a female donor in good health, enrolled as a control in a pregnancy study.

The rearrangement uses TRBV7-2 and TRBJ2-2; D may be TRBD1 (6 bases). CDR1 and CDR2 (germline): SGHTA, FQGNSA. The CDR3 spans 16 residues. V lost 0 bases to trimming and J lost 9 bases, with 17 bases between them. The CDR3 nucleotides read TGTGCCAGCAGCTTAGCCCCATTACAGGGAATCCGGGAGCTGTTTTTT. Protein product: CASSLAPLQGIRELFF.

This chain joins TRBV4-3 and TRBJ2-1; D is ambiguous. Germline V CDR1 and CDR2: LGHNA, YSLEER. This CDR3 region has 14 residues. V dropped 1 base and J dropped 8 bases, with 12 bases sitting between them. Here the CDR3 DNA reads TGCGCCAGCAGCCAAGTTGGAGTCGCGGATGAGCAGTTCTTC. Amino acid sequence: CASSQVGVADEQFF.

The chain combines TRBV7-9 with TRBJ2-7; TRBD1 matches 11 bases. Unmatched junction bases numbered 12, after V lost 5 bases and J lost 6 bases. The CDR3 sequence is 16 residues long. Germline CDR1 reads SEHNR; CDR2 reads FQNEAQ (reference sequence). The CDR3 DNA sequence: TGTGCCAGCAGCCATCCTACCGGGACAGGGGGAGGCGAGCAGTACTTC. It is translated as CASSHPTGTGGGEQYF.

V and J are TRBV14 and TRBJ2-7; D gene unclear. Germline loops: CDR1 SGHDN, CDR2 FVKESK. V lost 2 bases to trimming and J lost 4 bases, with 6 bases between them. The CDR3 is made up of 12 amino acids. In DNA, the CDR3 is TGTGCCAGCAGCCAAATCCGGTACGAGCAGTACTTC. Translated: CASSQIRYEQYF.

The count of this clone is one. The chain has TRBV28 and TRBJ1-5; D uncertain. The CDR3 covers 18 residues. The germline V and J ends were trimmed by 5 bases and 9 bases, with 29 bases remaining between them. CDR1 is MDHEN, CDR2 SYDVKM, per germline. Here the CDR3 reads CASSPLSFTRARRVPQHF. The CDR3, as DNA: TGTGCCAGCAGTCCACTTTCGTTTACGAGGGCCCGAAGAGTGCCCCAGCATTTT.

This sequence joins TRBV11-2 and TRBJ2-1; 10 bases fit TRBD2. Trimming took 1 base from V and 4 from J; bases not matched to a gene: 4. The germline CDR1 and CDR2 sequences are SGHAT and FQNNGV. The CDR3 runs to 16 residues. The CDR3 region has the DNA TGTGCCAGCAGCTTAGGACCGACTAGCGGGTACAATGAGCAGTTCTTC. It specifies CASSLGPTSGYNEQFF.

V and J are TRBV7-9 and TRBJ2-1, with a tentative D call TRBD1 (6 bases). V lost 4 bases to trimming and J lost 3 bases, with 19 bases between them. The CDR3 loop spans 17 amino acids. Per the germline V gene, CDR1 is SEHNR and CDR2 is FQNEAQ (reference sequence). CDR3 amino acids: CASSSDRFGDGYNEQFF. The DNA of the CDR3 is TGTGCCAGCAGCTCCGACAGGTTCGGTGATGGCTACAATGAGCAGTTCTTC.

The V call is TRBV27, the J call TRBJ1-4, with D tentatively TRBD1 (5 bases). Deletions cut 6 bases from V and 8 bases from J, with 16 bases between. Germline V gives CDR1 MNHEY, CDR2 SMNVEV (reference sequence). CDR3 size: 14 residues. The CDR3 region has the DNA TGTGCCAGCAGCCCGAGTGGGGGGATCGAAAAACTGTTTTTT. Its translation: CASSPSGGIEKLFF.

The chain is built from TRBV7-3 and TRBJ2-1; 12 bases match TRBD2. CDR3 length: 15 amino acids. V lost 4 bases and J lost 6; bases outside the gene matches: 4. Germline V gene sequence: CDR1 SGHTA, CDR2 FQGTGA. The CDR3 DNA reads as TGTGCCAGCAGCTCGACTAGCGGGGGTGTCAATGAGCAGTTCTTC. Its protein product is CASSSTSGGVNEQFF.

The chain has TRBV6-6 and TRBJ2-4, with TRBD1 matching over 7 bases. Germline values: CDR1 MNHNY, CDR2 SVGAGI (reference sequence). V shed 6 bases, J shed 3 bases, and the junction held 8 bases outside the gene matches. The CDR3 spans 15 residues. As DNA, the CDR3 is TGTGCCAGCAGCCATCCCGGACAGGTCAAAAACATTCAGTACTTC. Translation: CASSHPGQVKNIQYF.

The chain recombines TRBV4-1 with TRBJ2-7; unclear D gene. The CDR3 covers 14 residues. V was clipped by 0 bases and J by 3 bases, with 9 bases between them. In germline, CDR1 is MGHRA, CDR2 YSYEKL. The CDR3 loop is CASSQDVLLYEQYF. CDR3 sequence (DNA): TGCGCCAGCAGCCAAGATGTCCTACTCTACGAGCAGTACTTC.

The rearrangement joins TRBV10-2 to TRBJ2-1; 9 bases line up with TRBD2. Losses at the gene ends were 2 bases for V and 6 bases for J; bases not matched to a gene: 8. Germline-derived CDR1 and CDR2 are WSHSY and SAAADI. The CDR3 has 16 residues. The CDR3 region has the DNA TGCGCCAGCAGTGAGACCCTGGCGGGGGGGCCCAATGAGCAGTTCTTC. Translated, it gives CASSETLAGGPNEQFF.

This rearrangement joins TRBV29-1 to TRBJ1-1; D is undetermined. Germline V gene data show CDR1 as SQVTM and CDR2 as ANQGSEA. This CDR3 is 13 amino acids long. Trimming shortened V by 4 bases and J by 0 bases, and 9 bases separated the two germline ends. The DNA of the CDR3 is TGCAGCGTTGGTCGCAGTTTGAACACTGAAGCTTTCTTT. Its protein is CSVGRSLNTEAFF.

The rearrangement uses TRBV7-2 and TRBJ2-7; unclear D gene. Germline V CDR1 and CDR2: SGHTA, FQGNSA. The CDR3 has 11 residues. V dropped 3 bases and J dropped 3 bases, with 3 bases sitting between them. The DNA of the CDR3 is TGTGCCAGCAGCTTCAGCTACGAGCAGTACTTC. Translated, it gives CASSFSYEQYF.

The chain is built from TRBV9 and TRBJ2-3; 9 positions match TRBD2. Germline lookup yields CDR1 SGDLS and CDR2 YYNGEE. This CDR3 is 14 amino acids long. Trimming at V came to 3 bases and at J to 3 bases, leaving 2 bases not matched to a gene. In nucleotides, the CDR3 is TGTGCCAGCAGCGCGACTAGCGGAACAGATACGCAGTATTTT. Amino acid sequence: CASSATSGTDTQYF.